Described below is a single T cell receptor (beta chain) sequence and its context. The sample originates from a study of blood T cell repertoires in COVID-19. In the study overall: The samples span acute and convalescent COVID-19 from the United States, Italy and Spain. In each case, the material was cDNA or gDNA derived from T cells, B-cell-depleted T cells, or PBMCs.

Under the authors' procedure: Estimation of nucleated cell counts relied on the amplification of reference gene primers. TCRdb's copy holds only in-frame clones and misses some; the assay was immunoSEQ multiplex PCR. From that table come the V and J calls and clone size; the DNA was used to work out D and trimming. This sample has approximately 150,000 clones; 87% occur once, and the top ten carry more than 5%. The ends lost 0 bases at V and 3 bases at J; junction bases unmatched: 4. The germline gives CDR1 SGDLS, CDR2 YYNGEE. The CDR3 is 15 residues long. This sequence was found in a human donor in a cohort sampled during active COVID-19. This chain links TRBV9 with TRBJ2-3; 7 positions match TRBD1. Sequenced sample: peripheral blood. The CDR3 protein is CASSVGQGSTDTQYF. The CDR3 region has the DNA TGTGCCAGCAGCGTAGGACAGGGCTCGACAGATACGCAGTATTTT. The whole variable domain, remainder taken from reference TRBV9 and TRBJ2-3, is DSGVTQTPKHLITATGQRVTLRCSPRSGDLSVYWYQQSLDQGLQFLIQYYNGEERAKGNILERFSAQQFPDLHSELNLSSLELGDSALYFCASSVGQGSTDTQYFGPGTRLTVL.